A single sample gave rise to the 3 T cell receptor beta chains below, sequenced in a study of cytomegalovirus exposure and HLA in healthy donors. The PCR contained 60 Vbeta and 13 Jbeta primers. Some clones are missing from TCRdb's copy, which holds only in-frame ones; the method was immunoSEQ multiplex PCR. Seen here are about 160,000 clones, about 80% observed once, and the top ten hold over 1%. Material for sequencing was PBMCs. Receptor source: a woman aged 50 to 60 in good health and CMV-seronegative.

This clone was picked up a small number of times. The gene calls are TRBV11-2 and TRBJ1-4, with TRBD1 as a possible D gene (5 bases). The germline V gene encodes CDR1 SGHAT and CDR2 FQNNGV. CDR3 length equals 15 residues. V lost 5 bases, J lost 5 bases, and 15 bases lay in between. CDR3 amino acids: CASSHRQLENEKLFF. In DNA form, the CDR3 reads TGTGCCAGCAGCCACCGACAGTTGGAGAATGAAAAACTGTTTTTT.

V gene TRBV27 combines with J gene TRBJ2-4; TRBD1 agrees at 9 bases. With V trimmed by 3 bases and J by 1 base, 4 bases remained unmatched. The CDR3 totals 16 residues. Per germline, CDR1 MNHEY and CDR2 SMNVEV (reference sequence). DNA of the CDR3: TGTGCCAGCAGTTTCCGACAGGGGGGGGCCAAAAACATTCAGTACTTC. Translated: CASSFRQGGAKNIQYF.

This clone was seen only once. This chain's CDR3 is CASRALMDTQYF. Written as DNA, the CDR3 is TGTGCCAGTAGGGCCCTTATGGATACGCAGTATTTT. The chain joins TRBV19 to TRBJ2-3; D ambiguous. V lost 6 bases, J lost 6 bases, and 10 bases lay in between. Germline-derived CDR1 and CDR2 are LNHDA and SQIVND (reference sequence). The CDR3 contains 12 residues.